These 5 T cell receptor beta chains share one sample of origin, sequenced in a study of blood T cell repertoires in COVID-19 (dated by TCRdb to about 2020). The method behind the library was the immunoSEQ multiplex PCR assay. Here the immuneACCESS table is served through TCRdb, limited to in-frame sequences with V and J called. Missing clones are a known gap in these copies; in checked studies unresolved V genes cover under half, and the rest lacks a known reason. This sample has about 99,000 clones in its table, and roughly 84% of those were observed once. The ten biggest clones cover approximately 2% of the sample. The sequenced sample consisted of peripheral blood. These receptors were obtained from a man in his 70s with active or convalescent COVID-19.

In the case of this clone: Other DNA sequences from this sample encode an identical CDR3 as well. This chain uses TRBV12-3 or TRBV12-4 with TRBJ2-1; 7 nucleotides align to TRBD1. The CDR3 is 12 amino acids. Trimming at V came to 5 bases and at J to 8 bases, leaving 3 bases not matched to a gene. CDR3 protein: CASSPTGDEQFF. CDR3 in DNA: TGTGCCAGCAGTCCTACAGGGGATGAGCAGTTCTTC.

The chain joins TRBV6-6 to TRBJ1-4; D call uncertain. Trimming cost V 2 bases and J 7 bases, with 11 bases left between them. There are 14 residues in the CDR3. The germline gives CDR1 MNHNY, CDR2 SVGAGI (reference sequence). The CDR3 coding sequence is TGTGCCAGCAGTTACGCGGGAATAAGTGAAAAACTGTTTTTT. Protein: CASSYAGISEKLFF.

This chain uses TRBV7-8 with TRBJ2-7; D is perhaps TRBD2 (5 bases). Germline values: CDR1 SGHVS, CDR2 FQNEAQ. V was clipped by 1 base and J by 9 bases, with 22 bases between them. This CDR3 contains 16 residues. The CDR3 here is CASSLVQSGGYFGQYF. The CDR3 DNA sequence: TGTGCCAGCAGCTTAGTGCAGTCCGGAGGATATTTCGGGCAGTACTTC. The whole variable domain, remainder taken from reference TRBV7-8 and TRBJ2-7, is GAGVSQSPRYKVAKRGQDVALRCDPISGHVSLFWYQQALGQGPEFLTYFQNEAQLDKSGLPSDRFFAERPEGSVSTLKIQRTQQEDSAVYLCASSLVQSGGYFGQYFGPGTRLTVT.

The chain uses TRBV6-6 and TRBJ1-5; TRBD1 is a possible D gene (6 bases). Trimming left V 6 bases short and J 0 bases short, with 9 bases between. The CDR3 consists of 14 residues. Germline V gives CDR1 MNHNY, CDR2 SVGAGI (reference sequence). The CDR3 here is CASRQGGSNQPQHF. In DNA form, the CDR3 reads TGTGCCAGCAGGCAAGGGGGTAGCAATCAGCCCCAGCATTTT.

This clone was recorded only once. The rearrangement links TRBV5-4 to TRBJ2-7; 7 bases are shared with TRBD1. The germline V gene encodes CDR1 SGHNT and CDR2 YYREEE (reference sequence). This CDR3 region has 15 residues. Germline trimming cut 0 bases from V and 3 bases from J; bases unmatched to any gene: 6. The chain's CDR3 is CASSLDGQGVYEQYF. The CDR3 DNA follows: TGTGCCAGCAGCTTGGATGGGCAGGGGGTCTACGAGCAGTACTTC.